The rows below give T cell receptor beta chains drawn from one sample of a study of blood T cell repertoires in COVID-19. The repertoire was sequenced with immunoSEQ multiplex PCR; TCRdb's copy has only in-frame clones and lacks some. The sample includes about 34,000 clones, 81% of them seen just once. What was sequenced was peripheral blood. The receptor set was obtained from a man between 65 and 79 years old with COVID-19, enrolled during active disease. Each CDR3 is given with its conserved first and last residue. A D gene is named only where the DNA matches it firmly. Clone size is shown for a subset of rows, as once, few, many or a class of expanded clone.

>TRBV11-2|.|TRBD2|TRBJ2-1
CASSIPGLAGAYEQFF
TGTGCCAGCAGCATTCCGGGACTAGCGGGAGCTTATGAGCAGTTCTTC
>TRBV28|.|.|TRBJ1-5
CASSSDQPQHF
TGTGCCAGCAGTTCAGATCAGCCCCAGCATTTT
>TRBV24-1|.|.|TRBJ1-1
CATSDSRGNTEAFF
TGTGCCACCAGTGACAGCCGGGGAAACACTGAAGCTTTCTTT
>TRBV19|.|TRBD1|TRBJ1-5
CASSDTGTGNQPQHF
TGTGCCAGTAGTGATACCGGGACAGGGAATCAGCCCCAGCATTTT
>TRBV6-5|.|TRBD1|TRBJ1-2
CASTRTGLANYGYTF
TGTGCCAGCACCCGGACAGGGTTAGCTAACTATGGCTACACCTTC
>TRBV9|once|TRBD1|TRBJ1-1
CASSAGTGGITEAFF
TGTGCCAGCAGCGCCGGGACAGGGGGTATCACTGAAGCTTTCTTT
>TRBV21-1|.|.|TRBJ2-7
CASSKRFTGCLFVSSYEQYF
TGTGCCAGCAGCAAACGGTTTACAGGCTGCCTCTTCGTTTCCTCCTACGAGCAGTACTTC
>TRBV7-2|.|TRBD1|TRBJ2-7
CASSSDRGTLIAQYF
TGTGCCAGCAGCTCAGACAGGGGCACCCTAATCGCGCAGTACTTC
>TRBV2|few|.|TRBJ2-3
CASSLDSTDTQYF
TGTGCCAGCAGTCTAGATAGCACAGATACGCAGTATTTT
>TRBV3-1/TRBV3-2|.|.|TRBJ2-7
CASSHRHSPYEQYF
TGTGCCAGCAGCCACCGACATTCCCCCTACGAGCAGTACTTC
>TRBV30|.|.|TRBJ1-3
CAWSGRQGMGSGNTIYF
TGTGCCTGGAGTGGCAGGCAGGGGATGGGCTCTGGAAACACCATATATTTT
>TRBV2|.|TRBD2|TRBJ2-3
CASSGGGDTQYF
TGTGCCAGCAGTGGGGGGGGAGATACGCAGTATTTT
>TRBV18|.|.|TRBJ2-7
CASSRDVYEQYF
TGTGCCAGCTCCCGGGATGTCTACGAGCAGTACTTC
>TRBV5-5|.|.|TRBJ2-6
CASSLDWGLSSGANVLTF
TGTGCCAGCAGCTTGGATTGGGGGCTCAGCTCTGGGGCCAACGTCCTGACTTTC
>TRBV27|.|TRBD1|TRBJ1-2
CASSVDGTANYGYTF
TGTGCCAGCAGTGTCGACGGGACAGCTAACTATGGCTACACCTTC
>TRBV5-1|.|TRBD1|TRBJ2-7
CATMTGDGSYEQYF
TGCGCCACCATGACAGGGGATGGCTCCTACGAGCAGTACTTC
>TRBV19|.|TRBD1|TRBJ1-1
CASRGTENTEAFF
TGTGCCAGTCGCGGGACAGAGAACACTGAAGCTTTCTTT
>TRBV14|.|.|TRBJ2-5
CASSPGVRETQYF
TGTGCCAGCAGCCCCGGAGTGCGAGAGACCCAGTACTTC
>TRBV7-8|.|.|TRBJ1-2
CASSPSGGMGDGYTF
TGTGCCAGCAGCCCCAGTGGGGGGATGGGCGATGGCTACACCTTC
>TRBV28|.|TRBD2|TRBJ2-4
CASSSRLAGAKNIQYF
TGTGCCAGCAGTTCCCGACTAGCGGGAGCCAAAAACATTCAGTACTTC
>TRBV19|.|TRBD1|TRBJ2-7
CASSIRGQGFYEQYF
TGTGCCAGTAGTATCAGGGGACAGGGTTTCTACGAGCAGTACTTC
>TRBV27|few|.|TRBJ1-2
CASRSSGSVNGYTF
TGTGCCAGCAGATCATCCGGGTCAGTCAATGGCTACACCTTC
>TRBV6-5|.|.|TRBJ2-7
CASSYSQGTRYEQYF
TGTGCCAGCAGTTACTCGCAGGGGACACGCTACGAGCAGTACTTC
>TRBV6-2/TRBV6-3|.|TRBD2|TRBJ2-1
CASSYSGTSYGEQFF
TGTGCCAGCAGTTACTCCGGGACTAGCTACGGTGAGCAGTTCTTC
>TRBV7-2|.|.|TRBJ2-5
CASSRMQGKETQYF
TGTGCCAGCAGCAGGATGCAGGGGAAAGAGACCCAGTACTTC
>TRBV5-1|.|TRBD2|TRBJ2-3
CASSSGTSGRAGTDTQYF
TGCGCCAGCAGCTCCGGGACTAGCGGGAGGGCAGGAACAGATACGCAGTATTTT
>TRBV18|.|TRBD1|TRBJ1-6
CASSRGGGENSPLHF
TGTGCCAGCTCACGTGGAGGGGGCGAGAATTCACCCCTCCACTTT
>TRBV19|.|TRBD1|TRBJ2-3
CATRDRGDPSTDTQYF
TGTGCCACTCGGGACAGGGGGGACCCTAGCACAGATACGCAGTATTTT
>TRBV10-3|.|TRBD2|TRBJ2-1
CAISGGLAGGNEQFF
TGTGCCATCAGTGGAGGACTAGCGGGAGGTAATGAGCAGTTCTTC
>TRBV9|.|TRBD1|TRBJ1-5
CASSHSGGSQPQHF
TGTGCCAGCAGCCATTCAGGGGGCTCGCAGCCCCAGCATTTT
>TRBV14|once|.|TRBJ1-4
CASSQEGGEKLFF
TGTGCCAGCAGCCAAGAAGGAGGTGAAAAACTGTTTTTT
>TRBV28|.|TRBD1|TRBJ1-5
CASSLLTDRGNQPQHF
TGTGCCAGCAGTCTTCTTACGGACAGGGGCAATCAGCCCCAGCATTTT
>TRBV3-1/TRBV3-2|.|.|TRBJ1-2
CASSLSSTQTYGYTF
TGTGCCAGCAGCCTTTCGTCGACACAAACCTATGGCTACACCTTC
>TRBV5-6|.|.|TRBJ2-2
CASSRERNTGELFF
TGTGCCAGCAGCAGAGAGAGAAACACCGGGGAGCTGTTTTTT
>TRBV6-2/TRBV6-3|.|.|TRBJ1-4
CASSSDRTGLREKLFF
TGTGCCAGCAGTTCCGACAGGACGGGATTGAGAGAAAAACTGTTTTTT
>TRBV28|.|.|TRBJ1-1
CASSSHTLNTEAFF
TGTGCCAGCAGTTCCCATACTCTGAACACTGAAGCTTTCTTT
>TRBV3-1/TRBV3-2|.|TRBD2|TRBJ2-7
CASSQPGTSGRGYEQYF
TGTGCCAGCAGCCAACCGGGGACTAGCGGGAGAGGCTACGAGCAGTACTTC
>TRBV7-8|.|.|TRBJ2-2
CASSLFIPNTGELFF
TGTGCCAGCAGCTTATTCATCCCGAACACCGGGGAGCTGTTTTTT
>TRBV5-5|.|TRBD1|TRBJ1-1
CASSGLQGATTEAFF
TGTGCCAGCAGCGGACTACAGGGGGCGACCACTGAAGCTTTCTTT
>TRBV28|.|.|TRBJ2-7
CASSPPQDSYEQYF
TGTGCCAGCAGCCCCCCGCAGGATTCCTACGAGCAGTACTTC
>TRBV3-1/TRBV3-2|.|.|TRBJ1-5
CASSQAQSHQPQHF
TGTGCCAGCAGCCAAGCACAGAGCCATCAGCCCCAGCATTTT
>TRBV24-1|.|.|TRBJ2-3
CATSDTASEINTDTQYF
TGTGCCACCAGTGACACGGCTAGCGAGATAAACACAGATACGCAGTATTTT